A selection of T cell receptor beta chains follows, all from one sample in a study of neurological immune-mediated disorders. TCRdb reprocessed the 5' RACE reads via MiXCR and lists one record per CDR3 protein. The table shows roughly 80,000 distinct CDR3 sequences, with 10% occurring only once. The specimen sequenced was PBMCs. The origin of the receptors is a man aged 40-49 years in good health. CDR3s include the opening cysteine and the closing phenylalanine or tryptophan. A D gene is named only where the DNA matches it firmly. The size of a clone is reported for some rows only, either as once, few or many, or as a class for expanded clones.

D gene	clone size	J gene	V gene	CDR3 protein	CDR3 DNA
NA	many	TRBJ2-3	TRBV18	CASSPGTSRVTQYF	TGTGCCAGCTCACCGGGTACCTCCCGGGTCACGCAGTATTTT
TRBD2	many	TRBJ2-1	TRBV9	CASSVGSGDYNEQFF	TGTGCCAGCAGCGTAGGGAGCGGGGACTACAATGAGCAGTTCTTC
NA	many	TRBJ2-1	TRBV6-2/TRBV6-3	CASSYGWLGGEQFF	TGTGCCAGCAGTTACGGGTGGTTGGGGGGCGAGCAGTTCTTC
TRBD1	many	TRBJ1-5	TRBV12-3/TRBV12-4	CASSPRQGKSNQPQHF	TGTGCCAGCAGTCCCAGACAGGGGAAAAGCAATCAGCCCCAGCATTTT
NA	many	TRBJ2-5	TRBV5-1	CASSLIGETQYF	TGCGCCAGCAGCTTGATAGGTGAGACCCAGTACTTC
NA	many	TRBJ1-1	TRBV12-3/TRBV12-4	CASSPRQDTEAFF	TGTGCCAGCAGTCCCCGTCAAGACACTGAAGCTTTCTTT
TRBD2	many	TRBJ2-3	TRBV11-2	CASSLRRLAATDTQYF	TGTGCCAGCAGCTTAAGGCGACTAGCGGCCACAGATACGCAGTATTTT
TRBD2	medium-sized	TRBJ2-1	TRBV10-3	CAIRGLTSGSDEQFF	TGTGCCATCCGAGGGCTGACTAGCGGGAGTGATGAGCAGTTCTTC
NA	NA	TRBJ2-3	TRBV9	CASSGSTDTQYF	TGTGCCAGCAGCGGTAGCACAGATACGCAGTATTTT
NA	many	TRBJ1-1	TRBV7-9	CASDRTGRNTEAFF	TGTGCCAGCGATCGTACAGGGAGAAACACTGAAGCTTTCTTT
NA	many	TRBJ2-2	TRBV6-5	CASSYSMGGELFF	TGTGCCAGCAGTTACTCGATGGGAGGGGAGCTGTTTTTT
NA	many	TRBJ1-6	TRBV7-2	CASSLDERKSSPSSPLHF	TGTGCCAGCAGCTTAGACGAACGCAAAAGTAGCCCAAGTTCACCCCTCCACTTT
TRBD1	many	TRBJ2-7	TRBV28	CASSLDRGLTYEQYF	TGTGCCAGCAGCCTGGACAGGGGGTTAACCTACGAGCAGTACTTC
NA	many	TRBJ2-3	TRBV29-1	CSARDGNTDTQYF	TGCAGCGCCCGGGACGGTAACACAGATACGCAGTATTTT
TRBD2	many	TRBJ2-5	TRBV20-1	CSARGIRSGGETQYF	TGCAGTGCTAGAGGCATTCGATCGGGGGGAGAGACCCAGTACTTC
NA	many	TRBJ2-7	TRBV6-2/TRBV6-3	CASTDEGRTYEQYF	TGTGCCAGCACCGACGAGGGGCGCACCTACGAGCAGTACTTC
TRBD1	many	TRBJ2-2	TRBV12-5	CASVRDRVGTGELFF	TGTGCTAGTGTCCGGGACAGGGTTGGAACCGGGGAGCTGTTTTTT
TRBD2	many	TRBJ2-1	TRBV20-1	CSAREASGINEQFF	TGCAGTGCTAGAGAGGCTAGCGGGATAAATGAGCAGTTCTTC
TRBD1	NA	TRBJ1-2	TRBV2	CASSEGRGHPYGYTF	TGTGCCAGCAGTGAGGGCAGGGGGCATCCCTATGGCTACACCTTC
NA	few	TRBJ1-2	TRBV6-6	CACHRGDGYTF	TGTGCCTGCCACCGGGGGGATGGCTACACCTTC
NA	many	TRBJ2-7	TRBV24-1	CATSAATATYEQYF	TGTGCCACCAGTGCAGCGACAGCCACCTACGAGCAGTACTTC
TRBD1	many	TRBJ2-3	TRBV10-3	CAISGQGASTDTQYF	TGTGCCATCAGTGGACAGGGGGCAAGCACAGATACGCAGTATTTT
TRBD1	many	TRBJ2-1	TRBV10-3	CAIRGGQGTLSSSYNEQFF	TGTGCCATCAGGGGCGGACAGGGGACTCTATCTAGCTCCTACAATGAGCAGTTCTTC
TRBD2	NA	TRBJ2-1	TRBV5-1	CASSAESGTHEQFF	TGCGCCAGCAGTGCAGAGAGCGGGACCCATGAGCAGTTCTTC
NA	many	TRBJ2-7	TRBV29-1	CSASDSYEQYF	TGCAGCGCAAGTGACAGCTACGAGCAGTACTTC
NA	many	TRBJ2-5	TRBV6-6	CARMQDGRDGETQYF	TGTGCCAGGATGCAAGATGGCCGGGACGGAGAGACCCAGTACTTC
NA	many	TRBJ1-6	TRBV6-1	CASSEWRRQGFSSYNSPLHF	TGTGCCAGCAGTGAATGGAGGAGACAAGGGTTTAGCTCCTATAATTCACCCCTCCACTTT
NA	many	TRBJ2-7	TRBV5-1	CASSSDPNYEQYF	TGCGCCAGCAGCTCGGACCCGAACTACGAGCAGTACTTC
TRBD1	many	TRBJ2-4	TRBV24-1	CATPTPHKDRVRGLGNIQYF	TGTGCCACCCCCACTCCTCATAAAGACAGGGTCCGCGGGCTGGGAAACATTCAGTACTTC
TRBD2	many	TRBJ2-1	TRBV7-9	CASSTNGEGRNEQFF	TGTGCCAGCAGCACTAACGGGGAGGGAAGGAATGAGCAGTTCTTC
NA	many	TRBJ1-2	TRBV27	CASSLVPNYGYTF	TGTGCCAGCAGTTTGGTTCCTAACTATGGCTACACCTTC
NA	NA	TRBJ1-3	TRBV7-9	CASRLRSGNTIYF	TGTGCCAGCAGATTACGCTCTGGAAACACCATATATTTT